The clone carrying this TCR beta chain was counted between two and nine times. Antigen: not known. This entry is derived from a study of T cells in Graves' hyperthyroidism and ophthalmopathy. General study findings and limits: Blood also carried most thyroid clonotypes expanded above 0.001.

V shed 8 bases and J shed 0 bases, with 16 bases lying between them. The CDR3 loop spans 15 amino acids. The germline CDR1 and CDR2 sequences are SEHNR and FQNEAQ (reference sequence). RNA transcripts yielded amplified TCR beta CDR3 regions. In the first-round RT-PCR of the TCR CDR3, the HTBI primer set was used. One entry per CDR3 protein, called by TCRdb with MiXCR from the multiplex PCR reads. Of about 840,000 distinct CDR3 sequences listed, over 35% are singletons. Uncontrolled infections, other autoimmune diseases, pregnancy or lactation led to exclusion of patients. This TCR came from a man aged 18 to 29 with Graves' hyperthyroidism. The material sequenced was blood. The chain links TRBV7-9 to TRBJ1-1, with D perhaps TRBD1 (6 bases). The CDR3 nucleotides are TGTGCCAGCTCTCCCGGCAGGGGCTTGAACACTGAAGCTTTCTTT. This codes for CASSPGRGLNTEAFF.